What follows describes a single T cell receptor (beta chain). This entry belongs to a study of CD8 T cells in ankylosing spondylitis. The germline V and J ends were trimmed by 7 bases and 2 bases, with 12 bases remaining between them. There are 14 residues in the CDR3. Germline CDR1 reads SQVTM; CDR2 reads ANQGSEA. Via MiXCR, TCRdb re-called the 5' RACE reads, giving one row per CDR3 protein. The sample records around 90,000 distinct CDR3 sequences, 27% being singletons. The V gene is TRBV29-1, the J gene TRBJ2-6; D perhaps matches TRBD1 (6 bases). This TCR was recovered from a male donor with ankylosing spondylitis or in good health (not recorded which). What was sequenced was blood, either unsorted or a sorted T cell fraction (not recorded which). The DNA of the CDR3 is TGCAGCGGCCTGACAGGTCCTGGGGCCAACGTCCTGACTTTC. This codes for CSGLTGPGANVLTF.